These T cell receptor beta chains were read from a single sample in a study of OX40 agonist ivuxolimab in advanced cancers. Libraries were prepared by immunoSEQ multiplex PCR; TCRdb keeps only in-frame clonotypes and omits some of them. The table has fewer than 60,000 clones, 65% to 90% seen once; the top ten hold about 3.5%. Sequencing was performed on CD4+ or CD8+ T cells sorted from blood, taken in a trial of the OX40 agonist ivuxolimab. The source of these receptors is an adult with an advanced solid tumor such as melanoma, head and neck, liver or kidney cancer. Both conserved end residues are part of each CDR3. The D gene is left open where the match is weak. Clone size, where shown, is once, few, many, or a class for clones that have expanded.

v_gene	abundance	d_gene	j_gene	CDR3nt	CDR3aa
TRBV7-9	NA	NA	TRBJ2-6	TGTGCCAGCAGCTTAGCCTCTGGGGCCAACGTCCTGACTTTC	CASSLASGANVLTF
TRBV9	NA	TRBD1	TRBJ2-7	TGTGCCAGCAGCGAGGGGACAGCTACGGAGCAGTACTTC	CASSEGTATEQYF
TRBV19	once	TRBD1	TRBJ1-5	TGTGCCAGTAGTATTTACGGACAGGAGAATCAGCCCCAGCATTTT	CASSIYGQENQPQHF
TRBV5-3	NA	NA	TRBJ1-5	TGTGCCAGAAGCTTGGTGTCCGGGACGGTAAATCAGCCCCAGCATTTT	CARSLVSGTVNQPQHF
TRBV15	few	NA	TRBJ1-2	TGTGCCACCAGCAGAGGGGGGGGCGGCTACACCTTC	CATSRGGGGYTF
TRBV2	few	NA	TRBJ1-1	TGTGCCAGCGGGGGATTGGTTGGAGACACTGAAGCTTTCTTT	CASGGLVGDTEAFF
TRBV7-2	few	NA	TRBJ1-1	TGTGCCAGCAGCCTAAACACTGAAGCTTTCTTT	CASSLNTEAFF
TRBV21-1	few	NA	TRBJ1-5	TGTGCCAGCAGCAAAGGAGGCAGCCCTCAGCCCCAGCATTTT	CASSKGGSPQPQHF
TRBV27	NA	NA	TRBJ1-6	TGTGCCAGCAGTTTACGTGGCAGGGAAGGATCACCCCTCCACTTT	CASSLRGREGSPLHF
TRBV2	NA	TRBD2	TRBJ2-3	TGTGCCAGCAGTGTGTCGGGACTAGCGGGGGGGGATACGCAGTATTTT	CASSVSGLAGGDTQYF
TRBV10-1	NA	TRBD2	TRBJ2-3	TGCGCCAGCAGTGAGTCTACTAGCGGGGCCACAGATACGCAGTATTTT	CASSESTSGATDTQYF
TRBV10-1	few	TRBD2	TRBJ2-1	TGCGCCAGCAGTGAACTAGCGGGAGATCGAAATGAGCAGTTCTTC	CASSELAGDRNEQFF
TRBV5-1	NA	NA	TRBJ2-3	TGCGCCAGCAGCTTGGGGGGGAGGCCTAGCACAGATACGCAGTATTTT	CASSLGGRPSTDTQYF
TRBV19	NA	NA	TRBJ1-5	TGTGCCAGTAGGGTCGGCAGGGGCGATCGCAATCAGCCCCAGCATTTT	CASRVGRGDRNQPQHF
TRBV7-9	NA	NA	TRBJ2-7	TGTGCCAGCACCCTCGGGCGGGGCTCCTACGAGCAGTACTTC	CASTLGRGSYEQYF
TRBV4-2	once	NA	TRBJ2-6	TGTGCCAGCAGTGGTTGGAAGGACAGCTTCTCATCTGGGGCCAACGTCCTGACTTTC	CASSGWKDSFSSGANVLTF
TRBV11-3	NA	NA	TRBJ2-2	TGTGCCAGCAGCAGAACCGGGGAGCTGTTTTTT	CASSRTGELFF
TRBV29-1	NA	NA	TRBJ2-3	TGCAGCGTTGTCATGGTTGGTGGGAGCGCAGATACGCAGTATTTT	CSVVMVGGSADTQYF
TRBV18	NA	TRBD2	TRBJ2-1	TGTGCCAGCTCAACGGCTAGCGGGATTTATGAGCAGTTCTTC	CASSTASGIYEQFF
TRBV19	NA	NA	TRBJ1-3	TGTGCCAGTACCTCAAGGATCTCTGGAAACACCATATATTTT	CASTSRISGNTIYF
TRBV2	NA	NA	TRBJ2-2	TGTGCCAGCAGCCTGAACAGACGCCGGGGCACCGGGGAGCTGTTTTTT	CASSLNRRRGTGELFF
TRBV6-5	few	TRBD1	TRBJ2-5	TGTGCCAGCAGTTACTCGGGGACAGGGGAGACCCAGTACTTC	CASSYSGTGETQYF
TRBV7-2	NA	NA	TRBJ2-3	TGTGCCAGCAGCTTTTCCCGAGATACGCAGTATTTT	CASSFSRDTQYF
TRBV5-1	once	NA	TRBJ2-5	TGCGCCAGCAGCTTAAAGGGTCGAGAAGAGACCCAGTACTTC	CASSLKGREETQYF
TRBV5-4	NA	NA	TRBJ1-1	TGTGCCAGCAGCGTTGGGGGCGACCTGATGAACACTGAAGCTTTCTTT	CASSVGGDLMNTEAFF
TRBV28	NA	TRBD1	TRBJ2-7	TGTGCCAGCGAAGGGGGCGTCCCTCAATCCTACGAGCAGTACTTC	CASEGGVPQSYEQYF
TRBV7-2	NA	TRBD1	TRBJ2-1	TGTGCCAGCAGCTTAGCGTCGACAGGGGGCAGGAATGAGCAGTTCTTC	CASSLASTGGRNEQFF
TRBV25-1	few	NA	TRBJ1-4	TGTGCCAGCAGTCCCCGAGGAGGCAGCCCGAATGAAAAACTGTTTTTT	CASSPRGGSPNEKLFF
TRBV27	NA	NA	TRBJ2-7	TGTGCCAGCAGTTTTTTACGAAACTACGAGCAGTACTTC	CASSFLRNYEQYF
TRBV6-5	NA	NA	TRBJ2-7	TGTGCCAGCAGTCGACAGGTCGTAAACTACGAGCAGTACTTC	CASSRQVVNYEQYF
TRBV7-2	NA	TRBD2	TRBJ2-2	TGTGCCAGCAGCTTCCCCCCGGGCAGTGGGGGGGGTACCGGGGAGCTGTTTTTT	CASSFPPGSGGGTGELFF
TRBV7-3	NA	NA	TRBJ2-1	TGTGCCAGCAGCCTTACTAGCCTCAATGAGCAGTTCTTC	CASSLTSLNEQFF
TRBV11-2	NA	NA	TRBJ2-7	TGTGCCAGCAGCTTATGGCGGGACAGATCGCTCGAGCAGTACTTC	CASSLWRDRSLEQYF
TRBV6-1	NA	NA	TRBJ2-7	TGTGCCAGCACCAAGGGGGTTCGGGAGCAGTACTTC	CASTKGVREQYF
TRBV11-2	NA	NA	TRBJ2-7	TGTGCCAGCAGCTTAGCGGGACGCACGACCCTCTACGAGCAGTACTTC	CASSLAGRTTLYEQYF
TRBV7-9	few	TRBD1	TRBJ1-2	TGTGCCAGCAGCTTAGCGTTGGGGCACAGGGGCGCGGACTATGGCTACACCTTC	CASSLALGHRGADYGYTF
TRBV6-1	NA	NA	TRBJ1-1	TGTGCCAGCAGTGAAGAGGTGGGGATCACTGAAGCTTTCTTT	CASSEEVGITEAFF
TRBV6-1	NA	NA	TRBJ2-2	TGTGCCAGCAGTAAGGGATCGAACACCGGGGAGCTGTTTTTT	CASSKGSNTGELFF
TRBV6-5	NA	NA	TRBJ1-1	TGTGCCAGCAGTTGGACAGTTATGAACACTGAAGCTTTCTTT	CASSWTVMNTEAFF
TRBV29-1	NA	NA	TRBJ1-5	TGCAGCGTTGAAACAGGGAACTCCAATCAGCCCCAGCATTTT	CSVETGNSNQPQHF
TRBV5-5	NA	NA	TRBJ2-3	TGTGCCAGCAGCTTGGGCCCCACAGATACGCAGTATTTT	CASSLGPTDTQYF
TRBV4-1	NA	TRBD2	TRBJ2-3	TGCGCCAGCAGCCAAGCGGCTAGCGGGACTAGCACAGATACGCAGTATTTT	CASSQAASGTSTDTQYF
TRBV5-6	few	NA	TRBJ1-5	TGTGCCAGCAGCTTGGGACAGGTCTTCAATCAGCCCCAGCATTTT	CASSLGQVFNQPQHF
TRBV6-5	NA	TRBD1	TRBJ2-7	TGTGCCAGCAGTCCAAAACAGGGGGCATCTAAGGAGCAGTACTTC	CASSPKQGASKEQYF
TRBV9	NA	NA	TRBJ2-2	TGTGCCAGCAGCGTAGCTACGCGCACCGGGGAGCTGTTTTTT	CASSVATRTGELFF
TRBV7-6	NA	NA	TRBJ1-3	TGTGCCAGCAGGTCCACAGGGTCCGGAAACACCATATATTTT	CASRSTGSGNTIYF
TRBV11-2	once	TRBD1	TRBJ2-5	TGTGCCAGCAGCTCCAGGGACAGGGGGCGCGGATGGAGAGAGACCCAGTACTTC	CASSSRDRGRGWRETQYF
TRBV29-1	few	NA	TRBJ1-2	TGCAGCGTTGCGGCAGGAACTAACTATGGCTACACCTTC	CSVAAGTNYGYTF
TRBV2	NA	NA	TRBJ2-7	TGTGCCAGCAGTTCCGGGACATGGTACGAGCAGTACTTC	CASSSGTWYEQYF
TRBV6-1	medium-sized	NA	TRBJ1-2	TGTGCCAGCAGCCCATCTCGCTCGGGTGGCTACACCTTC	CASSPSRSGGYTF
TRBV25-1	NA	NA	TRBJ1-2	TGTGCCAGCAGTGAAAAAACCCAAGGTGGCTACACCTTC	CASSEKTQGGYTF
TRBV28	NA	NA	TRBJ2-7	TGTGCCAGCAGCCCCCCCACTCTAACAGGGAGCTCGAACTTC	CASSPPTLTGSSNF
TRBV11-2	NA	NA	TRBJ1-1	TGTGCCAGCAGTCCAGGACCCACGAACGACGAAGCTTTCTTT	CASSPGPTNDEAFF
TRBV25-1	NA	TRBD2	TRBJ2-3	TGTGCCAGCAGCGGGGGACTAGCGGGAACGGATACGCAGTATTTT	CASSGGLAGTDTQYF
TRBV30	NA	TRBD2	TRBJ2-1	TGTGCCGAGGGACTAGCGGGAGTCAATGAGCAGTTCTTC	CAEGLAGVNEQFF